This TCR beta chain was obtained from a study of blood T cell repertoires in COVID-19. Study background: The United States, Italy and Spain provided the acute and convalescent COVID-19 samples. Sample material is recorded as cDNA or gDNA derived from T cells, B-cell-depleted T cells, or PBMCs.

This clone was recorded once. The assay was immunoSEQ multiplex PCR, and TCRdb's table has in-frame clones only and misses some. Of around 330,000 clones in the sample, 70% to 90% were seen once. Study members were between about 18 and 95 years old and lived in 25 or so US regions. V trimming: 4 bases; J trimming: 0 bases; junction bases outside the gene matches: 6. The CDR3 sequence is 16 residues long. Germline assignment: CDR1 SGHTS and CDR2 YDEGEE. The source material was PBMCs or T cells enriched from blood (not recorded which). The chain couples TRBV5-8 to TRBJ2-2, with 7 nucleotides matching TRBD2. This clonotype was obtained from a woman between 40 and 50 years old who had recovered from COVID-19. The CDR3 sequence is CASSPGTKANTGELFF. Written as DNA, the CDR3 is TGTGCCAGCAGCCCGGGGACTAAAGCGAACACCGGGGAGCTGTTTTTT. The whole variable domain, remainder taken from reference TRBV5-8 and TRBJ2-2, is EAGVTQSPTHLIKTRGQQATLRCSPISGHTSVYWYQQALGLGLQFLLWYDEGEERNRGNFPPRFSGRQFPNYSSELNVNALELEDSALYLCASSPGTKANTGELFFGEGSRLTVL.